Here is one T cell receptor beta chain with its context. The data derive from a study of blood T cell repertoires in COVID-19. About the study: Spain, Italy and the United States supplied samples that represented acute and convalescent COVID-19. In each case, the material was cDNA or gDNA derived from T cells, B-cell-depleted T cells, or PBMCs.

With 6 bases removed from V and 7 bases from J, the gap between germline ends came to 13 bases. CDR1 and CDR2 from the germline V gene are LNHDA and SQIVND (reference sequence). The CDR3 spans 14 residues. In the source study's methods: Amplifying reference gene primers gave estimates of nucleated cell counts. The data were produced by immunoSEQ multiplex PCR, yet TCRdb's version contains in-frame clones alone and is incomplete. Clonal size and the V and J genes are those of that table, whereas D and trimming came from the DNA. In the table there are some 250,000 clones, more than 75% of which are singletons.

This chain uses TRBV19 with TRBJ1-6, with D perhaps matching TRBD1 (5 bases). Input material: peripheral blood. The sequence was obtained from a woman aged 60-75 years with active or convalescent COVID-19. The CDR3 loop reads CASRMQGGNSPLHF. The CDR3 coding sequence is TGTGCCAGTAGGATGCAGGGAGGGAATTCACCCCTCCACTTT. Based on the CDR3 plus reference TRBV19 and TRBJ1-6, the full variable domain is DGGITQSPKYLFRKEGQNVTLSCEQNLNHDAMYWYRQDPGQGLRLIYYSQIVNDFQKGDIAEGYSVSREKKESFPLTVTSAQKNPTAFYLCASRMQGGNSPLHFGNGTRLTVT.